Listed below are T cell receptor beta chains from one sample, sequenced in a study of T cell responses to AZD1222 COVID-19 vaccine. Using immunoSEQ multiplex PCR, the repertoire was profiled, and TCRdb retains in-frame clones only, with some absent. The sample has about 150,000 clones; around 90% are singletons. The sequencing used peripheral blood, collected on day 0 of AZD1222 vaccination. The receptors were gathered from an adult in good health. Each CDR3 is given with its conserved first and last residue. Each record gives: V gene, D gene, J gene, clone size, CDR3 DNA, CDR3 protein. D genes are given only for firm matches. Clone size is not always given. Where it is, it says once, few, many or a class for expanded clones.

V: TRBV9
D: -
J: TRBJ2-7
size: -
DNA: TGTGCCAGCAGCTTAGACGGATTAGGGCCCGAGCAGTACTTC
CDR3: CASSLDGLGPEQYF

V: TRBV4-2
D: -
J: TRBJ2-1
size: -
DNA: TGTGCCAGCAGCCAAGATTTTAGTCGAGGCAATGAGCAGTTCTTC
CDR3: CASSQDFSRGNEQFF

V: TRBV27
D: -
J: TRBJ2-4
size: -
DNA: TGTGCCAGCAGTCGAGGGGCCAAAAACATTCAGTACTTC
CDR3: CASSRGAKNIQYF

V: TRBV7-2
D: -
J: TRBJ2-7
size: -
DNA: TGTGCCAGCAGGCCAACTAGCTTCGACGAGCAGTACTTC
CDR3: CASRPTSFDEQYF

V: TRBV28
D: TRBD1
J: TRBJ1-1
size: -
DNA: TGTGCCAGCACCTCCCGGGACAGGGAATGGGACACTGAAGCTTTCTTT
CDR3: CASTSRDREWDTEAFF

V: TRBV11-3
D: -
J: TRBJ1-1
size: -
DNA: TGTGCCAGCAGCTTAAGGGGAGTCAACACTGAAGCTTTCTTT
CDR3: CASSLRGVNTEAFF

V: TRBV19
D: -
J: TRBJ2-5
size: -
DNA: TGTGCCAGTAGTATAGCTCCCGGGGGGCGAGTGGAGACCCAGTACTTC
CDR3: CASSIAPGGRVETQYF

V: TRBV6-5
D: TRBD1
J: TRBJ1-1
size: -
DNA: TGTGCCAGCACCGCCGGGACAGGCCCGAGGGCTTTCTTT
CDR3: CASTAGTGPRAFF

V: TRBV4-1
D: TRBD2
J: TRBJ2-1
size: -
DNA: TGCGCCAGCAGGCCATCATCGGGAGGAGGCTCCTACAATGAGCAGTTCTTC
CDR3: CASRPSSGGGSYNEQFF

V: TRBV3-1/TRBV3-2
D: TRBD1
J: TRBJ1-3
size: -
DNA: TGTGCCAGCAGCCCCCGACCCGGACAGGGCCCCAGAGGTGGAAACACCATATATTTT
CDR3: CASSPRPGQGPRGGNTIYF

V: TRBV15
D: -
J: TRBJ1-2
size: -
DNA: TGTGCCACCAGCAGAGGCGATGCCAACTATGGCTACACCTTC
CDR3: CATSRGDANYGYTF

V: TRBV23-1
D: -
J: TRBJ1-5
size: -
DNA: TGCGCCAGCAGAGAAGACAGCGACAGCAATCAGCCCCAGCATTTT
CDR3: CASREDSDSNQPQHF

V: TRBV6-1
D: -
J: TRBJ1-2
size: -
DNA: TGTGCCAGCAGTGACGCAGGGCTTTCTAACTATGGCTACACCTTC
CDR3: CASSDAGLSNYGYTF

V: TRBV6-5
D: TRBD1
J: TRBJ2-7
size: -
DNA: TGTGCCAGCAGTTACTCCGGGACAGGTACCTACGAGCAGTACTTC
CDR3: CASSYSGTGTYEQYF

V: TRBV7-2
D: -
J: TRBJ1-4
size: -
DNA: TGTGCCAGCAGCTTAGGGCTAGGGGAAAAACTGTTTTTT
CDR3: CASSLGLGEKLFF

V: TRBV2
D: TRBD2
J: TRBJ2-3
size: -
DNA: TGTGCCAGCACGGAAGCTATCGCGGGAGCCACAGATACGCAGTATTTT
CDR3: CASTEAIAGATDTQYF

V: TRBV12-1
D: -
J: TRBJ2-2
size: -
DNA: TGTGCCAGCAGCTTTCCCCAGAAGGGACCGACAGAAGTCCTCACCGGGGAGCTGTTTTTT
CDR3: CASSFPQKGPTEVLTGELFF

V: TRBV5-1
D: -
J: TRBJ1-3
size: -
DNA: TGCGCCAGCAGCTCCTCGGGTACTGGAAACACCATATATTTT
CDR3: CASSSSGTGNTIYF

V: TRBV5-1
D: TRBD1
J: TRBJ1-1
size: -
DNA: TGCGCCAGTCACAACCGGGACAGGAACACTGAAGCTTTCTTT
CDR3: CASHNRDRNTEAFF

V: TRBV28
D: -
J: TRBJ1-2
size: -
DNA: TGTGCCAGCAGTTTGCACCCAGTGGGATATGGCTACACCTTC
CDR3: CASSLHPVGYGYTF

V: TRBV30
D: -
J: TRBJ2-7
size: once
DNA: TGTGCCTGGAGTGTGCGGACGGGATTCGACGAGCAGTACTTC
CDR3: CAWSVRTGFDEQYF

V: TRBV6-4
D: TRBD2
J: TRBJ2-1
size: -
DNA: TGTGCCAGCAGTGACGCGGGAGGCTACAATGAGCAGTTCTTC
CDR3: CASSDAGGYNEQFF

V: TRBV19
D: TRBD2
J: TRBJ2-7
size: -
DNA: TGTGCCAGTAGTTCGTATACTAGCGGTAGAGCCAACGAGCAGTACTTC
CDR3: CASSSYTSGRANEQYF

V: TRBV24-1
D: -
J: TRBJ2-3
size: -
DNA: TGTGCCACCAGTGGGAGCGACGCCTCCCCAGATACGCAGTATTTT
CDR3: CATSGSDASPDTQYF

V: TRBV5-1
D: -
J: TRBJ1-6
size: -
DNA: TGCGCCAGCAGCTTGCTTGGGGGTAGAGGGAAGGCCGGTTCACCCCTCCACTTT
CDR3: CASSLLGGRGKAGSPLHF

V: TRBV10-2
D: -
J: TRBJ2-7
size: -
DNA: TGCGCCAGCAGTTCCGCGGGGACTGAAGACGAGCAGTACTTC
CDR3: CASSSAGTEDEQYF

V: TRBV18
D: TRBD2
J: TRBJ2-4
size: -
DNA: TGTGCCAGCTCACCAACTAGCGGGAGCAAAAACATTCAGTACTTC
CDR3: CASSPTSGSKNIQYF

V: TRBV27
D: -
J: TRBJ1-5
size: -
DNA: TGTGCCAGCGCGAGGGATAGCAATCAGCCCCAGCATTTT
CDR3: CASARDSNQPQHF

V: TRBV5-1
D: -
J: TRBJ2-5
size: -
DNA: TGCGCCAGCAGCTTATCCCAGGGACGGGAGACCCAGTACTTC
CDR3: CASSLSQGRETQYF

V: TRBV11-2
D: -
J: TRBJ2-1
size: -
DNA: TGTGCCAGCAGCGCTAAAGGGGAGCCCTACAATGAGCAGTTCTTC
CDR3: CASSAKGEPYNEQFF

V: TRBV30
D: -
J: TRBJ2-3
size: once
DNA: TGTGCCTGGAGTGTACGAGGAGATACGCAGTATTTT
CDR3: CAWSVRGDTQYF

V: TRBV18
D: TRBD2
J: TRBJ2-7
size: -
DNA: TGTGCCAGCGACAGCGGGACTAGCGGGAGGAACGAGCAGTACTTC
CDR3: CASDSGTSGRNEQYF

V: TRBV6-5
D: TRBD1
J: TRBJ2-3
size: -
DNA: TGTGCCAGCACCAGCCGACAGGGGGTGAGAGATACGCAGTATTTT
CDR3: CASTSRQGVRDTQYF

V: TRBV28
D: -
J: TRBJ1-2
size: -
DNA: TGTGCCAGCAGTTCCCCCAACTATGGCTACACCTTC
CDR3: CASSSPNYGYTF

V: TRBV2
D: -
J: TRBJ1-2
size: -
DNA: TGTGCCAGCAGTCCCGAGACTACGGGCTACACCTTC
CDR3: CASSPETTGYTF

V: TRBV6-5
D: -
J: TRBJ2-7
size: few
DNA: TGTGCCAGCACCGAGCAGCTCTACGAGCAGTACTTC
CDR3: CASTEQLYEQYF

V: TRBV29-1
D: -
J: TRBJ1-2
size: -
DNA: TGCAGCGCGCTCGGGTCGCGGGATTCCTACACCTTC
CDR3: CSALGSRDSYTF

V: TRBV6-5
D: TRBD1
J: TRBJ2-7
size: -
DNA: TGTGCCAGCAGTTACGACAGGGACTACGAGCAGTACTTC
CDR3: CASSYDRDYEQYF

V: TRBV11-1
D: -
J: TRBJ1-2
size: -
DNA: TGTGCCAGGCTCGAGGACAGACCTATTAACTATGGCTACACCTTC
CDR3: CARLEDRPINYGYTF

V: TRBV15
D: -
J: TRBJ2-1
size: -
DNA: TGTGCCACCAGCAGAGCCTTTACAGGGAACAATGAGCAGTTCTTC
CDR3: CATSRAFTGNNEQFF

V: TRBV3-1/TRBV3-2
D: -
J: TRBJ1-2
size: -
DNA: TGTGCCAGCAGCCAAATTCCCTCAAATGGCTACACCTTC
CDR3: CASSQIPSNGYTF

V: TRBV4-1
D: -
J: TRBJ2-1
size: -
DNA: TGCGCCAGCAGCCAATTTATACAATCCTCCTACAATGAGCAGTTCTTC
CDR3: CASSQFIQSSYNEQFF

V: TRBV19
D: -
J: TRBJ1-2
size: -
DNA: TGTGCCAGTAGTATCAACAGGTTATATGGCTACACCTTC
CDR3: CASSINRLYGYTF

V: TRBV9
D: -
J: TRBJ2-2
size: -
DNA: TGTGCCAGCAGCGTTACCCAGGCGAACACCGGGGAGCTGTTTTTT
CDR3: CASSVTQANTGELFF

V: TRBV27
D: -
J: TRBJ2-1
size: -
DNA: TGTGCCAGCAGTTCCCTCCTCGCGGGGCCGGGGGATGAGCAGTTCTTC
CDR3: CASSSLLAGPGDEQFF

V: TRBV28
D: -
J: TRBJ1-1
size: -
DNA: TGTGCCAGCAGTCTGACAGTAGGATCCACTGAAGCTTTCTTT
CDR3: CASSLTVGSTEAFF

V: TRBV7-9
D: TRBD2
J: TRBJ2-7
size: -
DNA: TGTGCCAGCAGCTTTGGACTAGCGGGAGTTGAGCAGTACTTC
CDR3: CASSFGLAGVEQYF

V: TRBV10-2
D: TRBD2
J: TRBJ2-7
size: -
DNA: TGCGCCAGCAGCACGGGACTAGCGGACTACGAGCAGTACTTC
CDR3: CASSTGLADYEQYF

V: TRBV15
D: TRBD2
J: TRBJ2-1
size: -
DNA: TGTGCCACCCTGCTAGCGGGAGGGCCCGGCGATGAGCAGTTCTTC
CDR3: CATLLAGGPGDEQFF

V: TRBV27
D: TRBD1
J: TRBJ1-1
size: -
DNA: TGTGCCAGCAGTGACCTCAACAGGGGGGAAGCTTTCTTT
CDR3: CASSDLNRGEAFF

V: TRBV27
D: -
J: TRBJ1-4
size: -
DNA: TGTGCCAGCAGGGAGGGGGTAGGTGAAAAACTGTTTTTT
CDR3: CASREGVGEKLFF

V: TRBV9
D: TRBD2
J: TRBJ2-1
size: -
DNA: TGTGCCAGCAGCGGAGGGAGGGTATTATCGGATGAGCAGTTCTTC
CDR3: CASSGGRVLSDEQFF

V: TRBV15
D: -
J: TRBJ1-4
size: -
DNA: TGTGCCACCAGCAGAGACCGGGCCCCGGGTGGAAAACTGTTTTTT
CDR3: CATSRDRAPGGKLFF